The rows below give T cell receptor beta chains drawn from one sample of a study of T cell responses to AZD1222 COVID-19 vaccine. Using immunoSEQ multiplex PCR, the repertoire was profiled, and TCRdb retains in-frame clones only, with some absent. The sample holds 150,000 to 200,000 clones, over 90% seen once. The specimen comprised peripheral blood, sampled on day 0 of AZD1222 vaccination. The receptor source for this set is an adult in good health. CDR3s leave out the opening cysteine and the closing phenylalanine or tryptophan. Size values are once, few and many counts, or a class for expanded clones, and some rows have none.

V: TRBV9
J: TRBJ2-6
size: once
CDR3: ASSVAGGFRSNVLT

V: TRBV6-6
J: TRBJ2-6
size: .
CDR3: ASALPVSGANVLT

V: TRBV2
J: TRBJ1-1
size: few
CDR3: ASNPNTEAF

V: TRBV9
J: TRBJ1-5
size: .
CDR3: ASSDEVGINQPQH

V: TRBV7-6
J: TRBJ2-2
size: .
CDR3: ASSLGLGGTGELF

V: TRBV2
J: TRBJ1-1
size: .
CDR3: ASSETALNTEAF

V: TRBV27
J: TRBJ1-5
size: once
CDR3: ASRRDRASNQPQH

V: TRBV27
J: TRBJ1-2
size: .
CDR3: ASSFGSGNYGYT

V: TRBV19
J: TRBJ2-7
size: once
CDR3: ASSMGDSTYEQY

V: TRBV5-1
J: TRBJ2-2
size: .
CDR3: ASSAGPSDTGELF

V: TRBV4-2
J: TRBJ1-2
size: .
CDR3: ASSQPLHQGTLRYGYT

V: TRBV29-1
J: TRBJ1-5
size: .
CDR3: SVGQGVNQPQH

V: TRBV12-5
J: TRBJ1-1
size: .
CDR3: ASDLQGKWGTEAF

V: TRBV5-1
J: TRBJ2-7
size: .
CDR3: ASSAYTTRPGAHEQY

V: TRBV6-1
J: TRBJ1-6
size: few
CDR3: ASSEQRTNSPLH

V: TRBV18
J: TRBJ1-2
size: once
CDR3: ASSPGTGETYGYT

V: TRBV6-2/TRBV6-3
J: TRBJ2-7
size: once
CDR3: ASSPSSYEQY

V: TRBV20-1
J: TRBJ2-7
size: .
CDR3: SAGGAREQY

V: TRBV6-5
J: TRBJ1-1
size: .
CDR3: ASSIRTIQGEAF

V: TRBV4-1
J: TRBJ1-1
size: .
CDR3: ASSYPPQGSTEAF

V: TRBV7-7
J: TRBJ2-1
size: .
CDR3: ASSPNDRDNEQF

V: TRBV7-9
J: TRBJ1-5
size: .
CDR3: ASSPSGQVNQPQH

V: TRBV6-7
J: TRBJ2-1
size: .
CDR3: ASSYPASGGAHEQF

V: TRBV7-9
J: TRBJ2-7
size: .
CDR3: ASSLNADTYEQY

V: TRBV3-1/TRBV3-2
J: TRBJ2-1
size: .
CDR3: ASSQEVQGVPGYVDNEQF

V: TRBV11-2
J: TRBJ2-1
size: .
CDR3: ASTTPSRGGLWNEQF

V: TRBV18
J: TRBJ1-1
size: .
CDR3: ASSPLMQVNTEAF

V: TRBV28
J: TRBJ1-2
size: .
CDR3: ASTGLLNYGYT

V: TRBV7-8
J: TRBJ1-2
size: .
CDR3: ASSTAGTHYGYT

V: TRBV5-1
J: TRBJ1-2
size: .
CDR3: ASSRDRGQANYGYT

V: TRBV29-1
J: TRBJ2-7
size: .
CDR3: SVGRRLSYEQY

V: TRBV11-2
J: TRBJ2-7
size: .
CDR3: ASSLFRDEQY

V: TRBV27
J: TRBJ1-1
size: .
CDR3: ASSGVGPALTEAF

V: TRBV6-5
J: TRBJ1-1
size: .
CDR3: ASSYFSPTGGAF

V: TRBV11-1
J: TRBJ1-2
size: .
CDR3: ASSRTRVGYGYT

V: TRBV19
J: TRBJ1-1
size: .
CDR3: ASSLHDSTEAF

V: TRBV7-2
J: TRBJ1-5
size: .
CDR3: ASTRNAGQGAGGEQPQH

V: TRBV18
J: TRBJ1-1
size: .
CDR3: ASSPALNTEAF

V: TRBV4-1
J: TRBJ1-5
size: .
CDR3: ASSQQGADDQPQH

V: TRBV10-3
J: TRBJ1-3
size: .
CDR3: AIMGNTIY

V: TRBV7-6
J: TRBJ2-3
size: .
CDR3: ASSLGTSDSTDTQY

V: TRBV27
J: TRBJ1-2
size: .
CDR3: ASRPMGTNYGYT

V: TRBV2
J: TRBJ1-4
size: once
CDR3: ASRAEFNGTGKINGEKLF

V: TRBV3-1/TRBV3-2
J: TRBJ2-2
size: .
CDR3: ASSQPRGINTGELF

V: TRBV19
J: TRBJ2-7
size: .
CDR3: ASSISNTYEQY